This T cell receptor (beta chain) appears in the sequencing data of a study of T cell responses to AZD1222 COVID-19 vaccine. Findings and caveats of the study: Recipients of two AZD1222 doses showed rising Spike-specific TCR breadth and depth. Variant regions that are unmutated are reportedly the target of nearly half of spike-specific TCRs. Clonal diversity was possibly underestimated; the donors were predominantly white British and more often female.

The repertoire was sequenced with immunoSEQ multiplex PCR; TCRdb's copy has only in-frame clones and lacks some. Found here are roughly 65,000 clones, less than 85% of them singletons; the top ten hold roughly 25%. CDR1 is SGHDN, CDR2 FVKESK, per germline. This CDR3 spans 15 amino acids. V was pared by 4 bases and J by 8 bases, with 20 bases between. A note on this clone: Its antigen remains unknown.

The input for sequencing was peripheral blood, taken 28 days after the second AZD1222 dose. The receptor was isolated from an adult who received the AZD1222 COVID-19 vaccine. The V and J genes are TRBV14 and TRBJ1-2; TRBD1 might be the D (5 bases). The CDR3 region is CASSPQLGASYGYTF. DNA for the CDR3: TGTGCCAGCAGCCCCCAATTAGGGGCGTCTTACGGCTACACCTTC.